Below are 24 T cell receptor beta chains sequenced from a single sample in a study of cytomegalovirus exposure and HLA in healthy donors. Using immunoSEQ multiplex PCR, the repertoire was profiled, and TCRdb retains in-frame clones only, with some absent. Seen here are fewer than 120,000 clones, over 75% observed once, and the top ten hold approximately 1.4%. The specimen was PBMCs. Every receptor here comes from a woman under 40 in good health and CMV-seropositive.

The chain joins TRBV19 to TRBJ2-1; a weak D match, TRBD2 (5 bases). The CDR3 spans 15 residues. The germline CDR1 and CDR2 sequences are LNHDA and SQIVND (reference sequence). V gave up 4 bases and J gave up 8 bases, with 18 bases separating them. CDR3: CASSNSGGGSDEQFF. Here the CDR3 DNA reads TGTGCCAGTAGTAACAGCGGAGGAGGCTCGGATGAGCAGTTCTTC.

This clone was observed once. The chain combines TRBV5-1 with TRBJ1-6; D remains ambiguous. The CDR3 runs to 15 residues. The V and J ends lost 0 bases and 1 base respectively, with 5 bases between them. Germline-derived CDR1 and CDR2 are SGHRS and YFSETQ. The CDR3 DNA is TGCGCCAGCAGCTTGGGGAGTTCCTATAATTCACCCCTCCACTTT. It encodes CASSLGSSYNSPLHF.

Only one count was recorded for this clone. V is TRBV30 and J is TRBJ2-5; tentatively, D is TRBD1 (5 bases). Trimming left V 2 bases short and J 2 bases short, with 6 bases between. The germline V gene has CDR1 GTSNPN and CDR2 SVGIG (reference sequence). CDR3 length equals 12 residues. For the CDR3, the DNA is TGTGCCTGGAGTCAGGGACAAGAGACCCAGTACTTC. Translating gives CAWSQGQETQYF.

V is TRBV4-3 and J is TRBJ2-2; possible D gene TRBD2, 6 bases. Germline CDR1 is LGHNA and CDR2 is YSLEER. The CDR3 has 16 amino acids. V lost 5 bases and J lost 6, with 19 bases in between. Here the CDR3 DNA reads TGCGCCAGCAGCGCAAGATGGGGGGACGAGGCCGGGGAGCTGTTTTTT. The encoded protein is CASSARWGDEAGELFF.

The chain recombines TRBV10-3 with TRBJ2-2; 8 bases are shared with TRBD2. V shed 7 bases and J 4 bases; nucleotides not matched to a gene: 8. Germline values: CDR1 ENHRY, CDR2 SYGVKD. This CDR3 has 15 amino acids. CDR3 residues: CAITQAGVGTGELFF. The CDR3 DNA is TGTGCCATCACTCAAGCGGGAGTCGGCACCGGGGAGCTGTTTTTT.

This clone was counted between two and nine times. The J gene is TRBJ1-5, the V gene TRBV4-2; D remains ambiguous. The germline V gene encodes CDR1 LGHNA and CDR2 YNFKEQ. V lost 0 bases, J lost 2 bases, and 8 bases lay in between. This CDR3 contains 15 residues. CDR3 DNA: TGTGCCAGCAGCCAAGAATGGCAGGGCAATCAGCCCCAGCATTTT. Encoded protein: CASSQEWQGNQPQHF.

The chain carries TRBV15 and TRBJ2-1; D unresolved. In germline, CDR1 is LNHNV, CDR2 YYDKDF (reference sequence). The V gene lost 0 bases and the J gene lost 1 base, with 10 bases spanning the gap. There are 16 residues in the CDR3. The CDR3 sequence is CATSRDATTSYNEQFF. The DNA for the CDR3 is TGTGCCACCAGCAGAGACGCGACGACTTCCTACAATGAGCAGTTCTTC.

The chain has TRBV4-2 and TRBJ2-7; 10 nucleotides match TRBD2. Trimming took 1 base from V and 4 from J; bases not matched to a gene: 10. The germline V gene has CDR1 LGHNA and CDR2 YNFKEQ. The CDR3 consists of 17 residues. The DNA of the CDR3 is TGTGCCAGCAGCCAAGCTTTCCCAAGCGGGGGGGCATACGAGCAGTACTTC. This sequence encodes CASSQAFPSGGAYEQYF.

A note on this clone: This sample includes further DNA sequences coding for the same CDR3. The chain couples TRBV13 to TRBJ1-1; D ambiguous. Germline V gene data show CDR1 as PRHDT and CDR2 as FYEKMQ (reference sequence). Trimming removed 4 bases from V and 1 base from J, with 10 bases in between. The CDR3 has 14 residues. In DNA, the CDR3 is TGTGCCAGCAGCTACTCGGGTGCGAACACTGAAGCTTTCTTT. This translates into CASSYSGANTEAFF.

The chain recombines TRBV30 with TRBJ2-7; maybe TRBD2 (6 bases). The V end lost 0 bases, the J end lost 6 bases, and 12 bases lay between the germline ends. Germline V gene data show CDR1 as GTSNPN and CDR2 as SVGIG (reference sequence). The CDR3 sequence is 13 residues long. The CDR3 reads CAWSVTGEGEQYF. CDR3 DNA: TGTGCCTGGAGTGTAACGGGAGAGGGCGAGCAGTACTTC.

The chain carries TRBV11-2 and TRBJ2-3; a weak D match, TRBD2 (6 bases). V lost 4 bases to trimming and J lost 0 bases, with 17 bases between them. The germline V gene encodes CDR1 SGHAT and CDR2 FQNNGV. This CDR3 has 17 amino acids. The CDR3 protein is CASSSPGGWRSTDTQYF. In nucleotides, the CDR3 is TGTGCCAGCAGCTCCCCCGGGGGTTGGCGGAGCACAGATACGCAGTATTTT. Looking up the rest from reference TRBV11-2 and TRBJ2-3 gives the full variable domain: EAGVAQSPRYKIIEKRQSVAFWCNPISGHATLYWYQQILGQGPKLLIQFQNNGVVDDSQLPKDRFSAERLKGVDSTLKIQPAKLEDSAVYLCASSSPGGWRSTDTQYFGPGTRLTVL.

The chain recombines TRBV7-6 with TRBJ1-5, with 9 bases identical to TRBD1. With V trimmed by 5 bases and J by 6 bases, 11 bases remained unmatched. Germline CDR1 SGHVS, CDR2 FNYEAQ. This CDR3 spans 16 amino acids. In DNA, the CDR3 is TGTGCCAGCAGCGCAAGCCCGGGACAGGGTAGTCAGCCCCAGCATTTT. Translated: CASSASPGQGSQPQHF.

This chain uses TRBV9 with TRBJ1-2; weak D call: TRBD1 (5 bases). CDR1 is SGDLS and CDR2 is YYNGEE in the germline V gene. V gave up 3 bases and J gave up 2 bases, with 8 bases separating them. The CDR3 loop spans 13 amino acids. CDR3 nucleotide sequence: TGTGCCAGCAGCGAGGGGCGGAACTATGGCTACACCTTC. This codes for CASSEGRNYGYTF.

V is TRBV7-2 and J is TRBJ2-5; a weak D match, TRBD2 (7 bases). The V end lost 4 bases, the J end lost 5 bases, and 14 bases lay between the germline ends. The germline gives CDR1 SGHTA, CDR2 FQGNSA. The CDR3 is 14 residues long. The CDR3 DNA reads TGTGCCAGCAGCTCCTGGGGGGGCGGGGAGACCCAGTACTTC. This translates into CASSSWGGGETQYF.

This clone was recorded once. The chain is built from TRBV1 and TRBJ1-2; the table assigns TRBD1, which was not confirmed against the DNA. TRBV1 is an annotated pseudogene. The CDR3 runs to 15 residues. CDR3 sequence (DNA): TGCACCAGCAGCCAAGAATACAGCCCGAACTATGGCTACACCTTC. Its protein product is CTSSQEYSPNYGYTF.

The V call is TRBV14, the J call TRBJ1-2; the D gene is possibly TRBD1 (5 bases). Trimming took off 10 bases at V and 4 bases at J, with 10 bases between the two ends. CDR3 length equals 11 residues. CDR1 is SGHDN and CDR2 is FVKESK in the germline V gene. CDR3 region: CATRQPYGYTF. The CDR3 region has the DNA TGTGCCACCCGACAGCCCTATGGCTACACCTTC.

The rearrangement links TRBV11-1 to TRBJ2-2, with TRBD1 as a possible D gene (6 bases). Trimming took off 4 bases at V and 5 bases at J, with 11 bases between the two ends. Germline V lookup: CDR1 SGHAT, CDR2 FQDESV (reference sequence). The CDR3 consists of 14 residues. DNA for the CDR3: TGTGCCAGCAGCTCCTACAGGGCTACCGGGGAGCTGTTTTTT. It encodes CASSSYRATGELFF.

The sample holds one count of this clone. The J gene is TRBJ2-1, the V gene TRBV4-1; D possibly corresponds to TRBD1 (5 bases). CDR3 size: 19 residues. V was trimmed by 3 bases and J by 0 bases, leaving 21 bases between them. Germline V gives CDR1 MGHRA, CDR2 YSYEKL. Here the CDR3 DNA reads TGCGCCAGCAGCCAGCGAGCTATGATCCAGGGTAACTCCTACAATGAGCAGTTCTTC. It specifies CASSQRAMIQGNSYNEQFF.

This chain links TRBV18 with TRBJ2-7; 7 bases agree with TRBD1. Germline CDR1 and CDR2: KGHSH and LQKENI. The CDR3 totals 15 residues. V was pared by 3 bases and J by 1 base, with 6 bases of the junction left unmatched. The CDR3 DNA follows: TGTGCCAGCTCACCCGCCGGGACAGCGTCCTACGAGCAGTACTTC. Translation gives CASSPAGTASYEQYF.

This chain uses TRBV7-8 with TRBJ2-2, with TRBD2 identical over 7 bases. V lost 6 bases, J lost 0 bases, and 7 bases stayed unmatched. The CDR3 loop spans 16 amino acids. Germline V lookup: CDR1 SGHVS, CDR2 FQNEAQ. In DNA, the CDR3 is TGTGCCAGCAGATATTCGGGGGGAACGAACACCGGGGAGCTGTTTTTT. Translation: CASRYSGGTNTGELFF.

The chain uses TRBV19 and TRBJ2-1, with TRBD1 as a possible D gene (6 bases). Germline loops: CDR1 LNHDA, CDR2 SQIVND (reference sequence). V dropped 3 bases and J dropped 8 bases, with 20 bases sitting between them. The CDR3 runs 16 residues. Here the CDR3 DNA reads TGTGCCAGTAGTATGGGCCTTAGGGGGAGTGGTGATGAGCAGTTCTTC. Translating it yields CASSMGLRGSGDEQFF.

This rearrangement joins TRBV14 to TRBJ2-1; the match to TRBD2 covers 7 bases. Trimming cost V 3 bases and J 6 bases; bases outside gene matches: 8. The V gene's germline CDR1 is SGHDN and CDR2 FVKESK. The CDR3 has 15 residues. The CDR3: CASSQRAGNFNEQFF. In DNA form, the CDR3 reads TGTGCCAGCAGCCAGAGAGCGGGGAATTTCAATGAGCAGTTCTTC. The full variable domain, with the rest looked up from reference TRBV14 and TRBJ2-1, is EAGVTQFPSHSVIEKGQTVTLRCDPISGHDNLYWYRRVMGKEIKFLLHFVKESKQDESGMPNNRFLAERTGGTYSTLKVQPAELEDSGVYFCASSQRAGNFNEQFFGPGTRLTVL.

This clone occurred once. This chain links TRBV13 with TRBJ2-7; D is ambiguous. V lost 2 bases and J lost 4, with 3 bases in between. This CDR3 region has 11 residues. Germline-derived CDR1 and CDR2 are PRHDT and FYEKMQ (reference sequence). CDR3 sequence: CASSLQYEQYF. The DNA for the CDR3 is TGTGCCAGCAGCTTACAGTACGAGCAGTACTTC.

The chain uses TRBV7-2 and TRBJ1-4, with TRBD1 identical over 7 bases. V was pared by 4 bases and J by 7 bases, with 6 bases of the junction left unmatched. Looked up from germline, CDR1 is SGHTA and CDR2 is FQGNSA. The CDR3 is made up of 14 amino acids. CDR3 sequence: CASSSGQSVEKLFF. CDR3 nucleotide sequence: TGTGCCAGCAGCTCGGGACAGTCCGTTGAAAAACTGTTTTTT.